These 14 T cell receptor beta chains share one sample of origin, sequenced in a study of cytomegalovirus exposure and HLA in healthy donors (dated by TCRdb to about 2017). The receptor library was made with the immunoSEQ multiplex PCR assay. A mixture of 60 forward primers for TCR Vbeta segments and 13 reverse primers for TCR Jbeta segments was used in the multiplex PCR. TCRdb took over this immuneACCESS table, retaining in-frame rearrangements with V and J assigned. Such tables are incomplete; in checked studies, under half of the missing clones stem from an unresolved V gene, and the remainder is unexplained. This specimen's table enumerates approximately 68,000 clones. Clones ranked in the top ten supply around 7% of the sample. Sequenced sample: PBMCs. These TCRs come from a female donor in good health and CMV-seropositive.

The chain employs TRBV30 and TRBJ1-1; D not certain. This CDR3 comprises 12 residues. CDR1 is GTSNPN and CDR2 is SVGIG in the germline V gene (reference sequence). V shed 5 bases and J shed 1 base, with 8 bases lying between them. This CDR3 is CAWSIGNTEAFF. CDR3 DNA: TGTGCCTGGTCTATTGGGAACACTGAAGCTTTCTTT.

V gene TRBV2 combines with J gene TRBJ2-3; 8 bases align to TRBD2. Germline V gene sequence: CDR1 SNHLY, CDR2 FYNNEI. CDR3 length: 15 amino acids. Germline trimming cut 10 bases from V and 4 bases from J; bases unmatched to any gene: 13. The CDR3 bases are TGTGCCAACCCGGGAGGGCTGGGGGGCGCAGATACGCAGTATTTT. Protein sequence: CANPGGLGGADTQYF.

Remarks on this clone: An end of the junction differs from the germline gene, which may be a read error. CDR3 DNA: TGTGCCAGCAGTTTAACAGGGGCCTTTAACTACGGCTACACCTTC. It encodes CASSLTGAFNYGYTF. This chain uses TRBV27 with TRBJ1-2; 7 bases map to TRBD1. Germline V lookup: CDR1 MNHEY, CDR2 SMNVEV (reference sequence). This CDR3 comprises 15 residues.

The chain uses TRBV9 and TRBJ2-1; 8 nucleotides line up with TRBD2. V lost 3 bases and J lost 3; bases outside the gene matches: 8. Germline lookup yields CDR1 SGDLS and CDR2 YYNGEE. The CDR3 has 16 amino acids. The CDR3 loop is CASSARGGGIYNEQFF. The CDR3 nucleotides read TGTGCCAGCAGCGCGAGAGGCGGGGGGATCTACAATGAGCAGTTCTTC. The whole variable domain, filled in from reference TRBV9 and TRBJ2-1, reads DSGVTQTPKHLITATGQRVTLRCSPRSGDLSVYWYQQSLDQGLQFLIQYYNGEERAKGNILERFSAQQFPDLHSELNLSSLELGDSALYFCASSARGGGIYNEQFFGPGTRLTVL.

CDR3 in amino acids: CATSRRERANYGYTF. In DNA form, the CDR3 reads TGTGCCACCAGCAGGCGAGAAAGAGCTAACTATGGCTACACCTTC. The chain uses TRBV15 and TRBJ1-2; D remains unclear. V was shortened by 3 bases and J by 0 bases, with 11 bases between the two germline ends. CDR1 and CDR2 (germline): LNHNV, YYDKDF (reference sequence). The CDR3 totals 15 residues. Complete variable domain (other parts from reference TRBV15 and TRBJ1-2): DAMVIQNPRYQVTQFGKPVTLSCSQTLNHNVMYWYQQKSSQAPKLLFHYYDKDFNNEADTPDNFQSRRPNTSFCFLDIRSPGLGDTAMYLCATSRRERANYGYTFGSGTRLTVV.

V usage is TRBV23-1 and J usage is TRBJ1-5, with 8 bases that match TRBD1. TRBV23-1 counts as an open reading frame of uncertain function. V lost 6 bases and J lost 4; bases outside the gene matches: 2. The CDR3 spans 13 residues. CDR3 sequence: CASRRTGNQPQHF. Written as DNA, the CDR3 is TGCGCCAGCAGACGGACAGGGAATCAGCCCCAGCATTTT.

CDR3 amino acids: CASSLQGVSDGYTF. In nucleotides, the CDR3 is TGTGCCAGCTCACTACAGGGGGTCTCGGATGGCTACACCTTC. The J gene is TRBJ1-2, the V gene TRBV18; 8 bases align to TRBD1. CDR1 is KGHSH and CDR2 is LQKENI in the germline V gene. V dropped 4 bases and J dropped 6; count of bases not matched to a gene: 7. The CDR3 runs 14 residues.

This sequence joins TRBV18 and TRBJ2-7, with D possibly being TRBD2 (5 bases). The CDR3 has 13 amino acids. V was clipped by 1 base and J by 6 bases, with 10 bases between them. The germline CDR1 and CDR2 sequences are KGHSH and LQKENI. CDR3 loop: CASSPRREGEQYF. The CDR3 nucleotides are TGTGCCAGCTCACCACGCAGAGAGGGCGAGCAGTACTTC.

CDR3 residues: CASNLIPTDTQYF. CDR3 sequence (DNA): TGTGCCAGCAACCTAATCCCCACAGATACGCAGTATTTT. This chain uses TRBV9 with TRBJ2-3, with unresolved D. V was pared by 6 bases and J by 2 bases, with 10 bases between. Germline V gives CDR1 SGDLS, CDR2 YYNGEE. The CDR3 length is 13 residues.

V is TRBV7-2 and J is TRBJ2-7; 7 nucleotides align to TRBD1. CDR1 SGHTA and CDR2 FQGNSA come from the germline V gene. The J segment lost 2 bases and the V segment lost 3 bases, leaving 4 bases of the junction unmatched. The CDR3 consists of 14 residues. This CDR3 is CASSFWDSAYEQYF. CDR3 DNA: TGTGCCAGCAGCTTCTGGGACAGTGCCTACGAGCAGTACTTC. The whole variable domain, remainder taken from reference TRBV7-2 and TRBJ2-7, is GAGVSQSPSNKVTEKGKDVELRCDPISGHTALYWYRQSLGQGLEFLIYFQGNSAPDKSGLPSDRFSAERTGGSVSTLTIQRTQQEDSAVYLCASSFWDSAYEQYFGPGTRLTVT.

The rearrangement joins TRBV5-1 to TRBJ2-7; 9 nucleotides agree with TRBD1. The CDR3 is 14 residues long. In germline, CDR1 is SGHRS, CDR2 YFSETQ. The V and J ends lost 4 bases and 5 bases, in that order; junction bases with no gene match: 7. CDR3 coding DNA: TGCGCCAGCAGCCCCCGGGACAGGGACCACGAGCAGTACTTC. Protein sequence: CASSPRDRDHEQYF.

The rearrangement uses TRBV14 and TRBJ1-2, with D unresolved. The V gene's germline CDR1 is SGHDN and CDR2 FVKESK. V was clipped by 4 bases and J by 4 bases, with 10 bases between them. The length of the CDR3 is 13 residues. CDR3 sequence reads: CASSLQRLYGYTF. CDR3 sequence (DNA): TGTGCCAGCAGCCTTCAGCGACTCTATGGCTACACCTTC.

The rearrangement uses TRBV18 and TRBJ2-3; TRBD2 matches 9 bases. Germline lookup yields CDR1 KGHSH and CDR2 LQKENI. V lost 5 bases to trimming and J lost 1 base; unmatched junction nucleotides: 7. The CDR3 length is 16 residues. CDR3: CASSFVSGSCTDTQYF. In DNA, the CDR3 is TGTGCCAGCTCATTCGTTAGCGGGAGTTGCACAGATACGCAGTATTTT.

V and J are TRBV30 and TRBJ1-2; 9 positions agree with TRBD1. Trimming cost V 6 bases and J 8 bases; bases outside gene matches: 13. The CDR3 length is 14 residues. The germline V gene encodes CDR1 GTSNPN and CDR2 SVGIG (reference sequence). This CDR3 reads CACPKGQGLGGYTF. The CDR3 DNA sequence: TGTGCCTGCCCCAAGGGACAGGGCTTGGGAGGCTACACCTTC.